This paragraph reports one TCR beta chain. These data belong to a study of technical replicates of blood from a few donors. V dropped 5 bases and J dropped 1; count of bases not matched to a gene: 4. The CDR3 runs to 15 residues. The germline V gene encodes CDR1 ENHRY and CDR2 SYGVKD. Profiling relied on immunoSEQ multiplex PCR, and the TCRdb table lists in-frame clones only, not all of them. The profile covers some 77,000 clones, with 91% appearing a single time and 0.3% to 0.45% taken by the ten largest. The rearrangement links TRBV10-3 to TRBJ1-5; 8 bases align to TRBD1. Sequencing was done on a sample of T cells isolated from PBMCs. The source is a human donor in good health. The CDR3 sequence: CAISPGGESNQPQHF. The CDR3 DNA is TGTGCCATCAGTCCAGGGGGCGAAAGCAATCAGCCCCAGCATTTT.